The 2 T cell receptor beta chains below come from one sample, sequenced in a study of blood T cell repertoires in COVID-19. Profiled with immunoSEQ multiplex PCR; TCRdb holds only in-frame clones, not every one. The table includes 120,000 to 150,000 clones, roughly four fifths detected once. Sequenced input: PBMCs or T cells enriched from blood (not recorded which). The source is a woman aged 45-59 years with acute COVID-19.

J is TRBJ2-1 and V is TRBV11-3; the D gene is possibly TRBD2 (6 bases). The CDR3 covers 13 residues. CDR1 is SGHNT and CDR2 is YENEEA in the germline V gene. Trimming took off 7 bases at V and 7 bases at J, with 14 bases between the two ends. The CDR3 DNA sequence: TGTGCCAGCACGCCGGGGGTCAGGAATGAGCAGTTCTTC. This sequence encodes CASTPGVRNEQFF.

The V and J genes are TRBV6-2 or TRBV6-3 and TRBJ2-3; a weak D match, TRBD2 (6 bases). CDR3 length: 13 residues. Germline V lookup: CDR1 MNHEY, CDR2 SVGEGT. Trimming pared 2 bases from V and 8 bases from J, leaving 11 bases between. The CDR3 DNA reads TGTGCCAGCAGTTACCCGGGGGTTCGTACGCAGTATTTT. Its protein is CASSYPGVRTQYF.